Here is one T cell receptor beta chain with its context. The source of the sample is a study of blood T cell repertoires in COVID-19. On the study more broadly: T cells, B-cell-depleted T cells, or PBMCs supplied cDNA or gDNA.

Under the authors' procedure: Estimation of nucleated cell counts relied on the amplification of reference gene primers. Generated by immunoSEQ multiplex PCR, the TCRdb table keeps only in-frame clones and is missing some. V and J calls and clone size are given by that table; D and trimming were obtained from the DNA. This sample carries around 500,000 clones, less than 90% of them seen once, and the ten largest clones take 6.5% to 8.5%. Recovery among Cohort 3 donors was established by two negative PCRs, clearance, or symptom resolution. The CDR3 contains 14 residues. V was pared by 4 bases and J by 6 bases, with 5 bases of the junction left unmatched. CDR1 SGDLS and CDR2 YYNGEE come from the germline V gene.

The chain recombines TRBV9 with TRBJ2-4, with 9 bases lining up with TRBD1. The clonotype originates from a woman aged 55-70 years who had recovered from COVID-19. Sequencing was performed on PBMCs or T cells enriched from blood (not recorded which). The CDR3 DNA reads TGTGCCAGCAGCTTCGAGACAGGGGGAAACATTCAGTACTTC. Translating gives CASSFETGGNIQYF.